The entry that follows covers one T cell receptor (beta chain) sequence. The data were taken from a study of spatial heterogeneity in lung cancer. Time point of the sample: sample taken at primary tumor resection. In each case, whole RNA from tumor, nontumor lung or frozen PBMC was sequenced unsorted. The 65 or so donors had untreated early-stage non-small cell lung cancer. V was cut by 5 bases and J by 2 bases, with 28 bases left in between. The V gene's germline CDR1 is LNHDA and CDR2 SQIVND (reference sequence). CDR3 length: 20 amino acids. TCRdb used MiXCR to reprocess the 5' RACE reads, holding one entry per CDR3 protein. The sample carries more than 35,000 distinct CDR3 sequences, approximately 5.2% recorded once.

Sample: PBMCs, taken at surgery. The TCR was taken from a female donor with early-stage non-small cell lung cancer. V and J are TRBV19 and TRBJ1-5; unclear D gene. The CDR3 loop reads CASSSVGRRVWRDGNQPQHF. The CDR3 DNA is TGTGCCAGTAGTTCTGTAGGGAGAAGAGTCTGGCGAGATGGCAATCAGCCCCAGCATTTT.